This entry concerns a single T cell receptor beta chain. Its target is not known. The conserved phenylalanine or tryptophan normally closing the CDR3 is absent here, so this likely arose from a read error. The V gene's germline CDR1 is MNHNS and CDR2 SASEGT. V lost 8 bases to trimming and J lost 3 bases, with 11 bases between them. The CDR3 is 13 residues long. Researchers took RNA transcripts and amplified TCR beta CDR3 regions from them. The first round was an RT-PCR with HTBI primers, and the second round was a multiplex PCR. TCRdb processed the multiplex PCR reads anew with MiXCR; each CDR3 protein has one entry. This table has 200,000 to 250,000 distinct CDR3 sequences, 20% to 25% appearing once. The data are from a study of Graves' ophthalmopathy and Graves' hyperthyroidism. Study observations and caveats: A model built from 13 signatures distinguished ophthalmopathy from stable hyperthyroidism with about 90% sensitivity and 81.08% specificity.

Ophthalmopathy cases showed moderate-to-severe activity, scoring CAS ≥3 and NOSPECS ≥4, with duration under 3 months. Sequencing was carried out using peripheral blood. The chain uses TRBV6-1 and TRBJ1-5, with D tentatively TRBD1 (5 bases). The sequence was collected from a woman in her fifties or sixties with Graves' ophthalmopathy. CDR3 bases: TGTGCCAGCTCTCGACAGTACAATCAGCCCCAGCATCTT. It is translated as CASSRQYNQPQHL.